The entry below describes one T cell receptor (beta chain). The CDR3 spans 16 residues. With 0 bases clipped from V and 2 bases from J, the junction kept 7 bases outside the gene matches. Germline CDR1 is SGDLS and CDR2 is YYNGEE. This sample was included in a study of blood T cell repertoires in COVID-19. Whole-study context: COVID-19 samples collected from the United States, Italy and Spain covered acute and convalescent phases. T cells, B-cell-depleted T cells, or PBMCs supplied cDNA or gDNA.

How the authors handled the data: Amplification of reference gene primers provided the estimated nucleated cell counts. Sequencing was performed with immunoSEQ multiplex PCR; in TCRdb, only in-frame clones are kept and a portion is missing. That table furnishes V, J and clone size, whereas the DNA furnished D and trimming. The sample consists of about 220,000 clones, around 80% of them appearing once. The specimen sequenced was peripheral blood. This receptor was identified in a woman in her 70s with acute or convalescent COVID-19. The chain employs TRBV9 and TRBJ1-2; 7 bases are shared with TRBD1. The chain's CDR3 is CASSVGSGTANYGYTF. CDR3 bases: TGTGCCAGCAGCGTAGGGTCAGGGACAGCCAACTATGGCTACACCTTC.